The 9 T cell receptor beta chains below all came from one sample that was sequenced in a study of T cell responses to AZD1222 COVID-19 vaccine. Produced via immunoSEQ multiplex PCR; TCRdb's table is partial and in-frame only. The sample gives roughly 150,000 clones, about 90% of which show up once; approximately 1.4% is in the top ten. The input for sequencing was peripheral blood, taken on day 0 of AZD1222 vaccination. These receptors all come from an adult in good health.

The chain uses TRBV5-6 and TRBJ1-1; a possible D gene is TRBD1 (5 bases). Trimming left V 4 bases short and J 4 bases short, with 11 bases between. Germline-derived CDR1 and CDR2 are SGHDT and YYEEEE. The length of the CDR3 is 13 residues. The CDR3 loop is CASSGGSRTEAFF. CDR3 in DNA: TGTGCCAGCAGCGGGGGGTCTCGCACTGAAGCTTTCTTT.

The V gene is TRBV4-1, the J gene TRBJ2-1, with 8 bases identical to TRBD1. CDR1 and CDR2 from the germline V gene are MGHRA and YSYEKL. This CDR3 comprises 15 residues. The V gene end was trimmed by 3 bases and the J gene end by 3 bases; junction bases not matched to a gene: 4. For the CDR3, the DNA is TGCGCCAGCAGCCAGGCCGGGACAGGCTACAATGAGCAGTTCTTC. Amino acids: CASSQAGTGYNEQFF.

The CDR3 loop is CASSQEHGEQQYF. CDR3 DNA: TGTGCCAGCAGCCAAGAGCACGGGGAACAGCAGTACTTC. The chain carries TRBV3-1 (or the pseudogene TRBV3-2) and TRBJ2-7; D is perhaps TRBD2 (5 bases). The germline CDR1 and CDR2 sequences are LGHDT and YNNKEL (reference sequence). V was pared by 0 bases and J by 8 bases, with 11 bases between. The CDR3 has 13 residues.

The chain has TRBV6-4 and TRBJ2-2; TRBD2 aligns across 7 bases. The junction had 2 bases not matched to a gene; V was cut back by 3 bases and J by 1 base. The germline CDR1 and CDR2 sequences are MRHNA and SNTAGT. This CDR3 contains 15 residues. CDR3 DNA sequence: TGTGCCAGCAGTGAATTAGCGGGGAACACCGGGGAGCTGTTTTTT. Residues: CASSELAGNTGELFF.

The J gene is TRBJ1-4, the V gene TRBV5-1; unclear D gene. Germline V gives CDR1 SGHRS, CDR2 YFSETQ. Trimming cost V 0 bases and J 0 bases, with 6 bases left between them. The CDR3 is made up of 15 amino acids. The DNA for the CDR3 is TGCGCCAGCAGCTTGGCCCAGGCAACTAATGAAAAACTGTTTTTT. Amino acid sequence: CASSLAQATNEKLFF.

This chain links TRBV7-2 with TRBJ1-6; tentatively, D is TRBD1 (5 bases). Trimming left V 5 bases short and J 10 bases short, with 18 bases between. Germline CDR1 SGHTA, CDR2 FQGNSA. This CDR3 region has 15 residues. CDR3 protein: CASSPRGGTGSPLHF. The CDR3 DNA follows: TGTGCCAGCAGCCCGAGGGGAGGGACGGGATCACCCCTCCACTTT.

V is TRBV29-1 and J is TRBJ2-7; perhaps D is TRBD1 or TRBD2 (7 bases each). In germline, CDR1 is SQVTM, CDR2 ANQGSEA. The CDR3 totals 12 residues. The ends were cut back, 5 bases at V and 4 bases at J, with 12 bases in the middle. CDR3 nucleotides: TGCAGCGTTACAGGGGAGGGTTACGAGCAGTACTTC. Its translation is CSVTGEGYEQYF.

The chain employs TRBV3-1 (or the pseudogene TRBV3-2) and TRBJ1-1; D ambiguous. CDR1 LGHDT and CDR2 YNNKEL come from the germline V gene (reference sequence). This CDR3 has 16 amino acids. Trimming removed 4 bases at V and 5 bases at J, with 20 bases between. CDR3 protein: CASSLYRGGIGTEAFF. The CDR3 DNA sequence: TGTGCCAGCAGCCTATATCGGGGTGGGATCGGGACTGAAGCTTTCTTT.

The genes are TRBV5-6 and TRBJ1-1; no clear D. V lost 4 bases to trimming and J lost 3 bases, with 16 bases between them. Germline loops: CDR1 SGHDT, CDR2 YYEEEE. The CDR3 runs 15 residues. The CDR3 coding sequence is TGTGCCAGCAGCGCTTGGGCCCGACGGGACACTGAAGCTTTCTTT. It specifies CASSAWARRDTEAFF.